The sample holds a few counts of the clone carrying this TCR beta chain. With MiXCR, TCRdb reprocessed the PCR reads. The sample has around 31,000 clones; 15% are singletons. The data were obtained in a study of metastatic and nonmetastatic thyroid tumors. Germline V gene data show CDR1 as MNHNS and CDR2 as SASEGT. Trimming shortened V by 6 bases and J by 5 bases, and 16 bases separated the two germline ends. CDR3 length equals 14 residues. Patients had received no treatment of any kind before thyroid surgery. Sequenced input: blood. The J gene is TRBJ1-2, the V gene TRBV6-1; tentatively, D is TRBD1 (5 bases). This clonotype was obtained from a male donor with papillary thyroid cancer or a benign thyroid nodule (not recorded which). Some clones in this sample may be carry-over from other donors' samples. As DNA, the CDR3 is TGTGCCAGCAGCCAAGATCAGGGTGCATATGGCTACACCTTC. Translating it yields CASSQDQGAYGYTF.